The T cell receptor beta chain under discussion was sequenced for a study of blood T cell repertoires in COVID-19. Study-level information: PBMCs, B-cell-depleted T cells, or T cells provided the cDNA or gDNA that made up the material.

Profiled with immunoSEQ multiplex PCR; TCRdb holds only in-frame clones, not every one. Of around 95,000 clones listed, about 80% are singletons. Germline V gene data show CDR1 as SEHNR and CDR2 as FQNEAQ (reference sequence). There are 17 residues in the CDR3. The junction had 17 bases not matched to a gene; V was cut back by 5 bases and J by 5 bases. The sample comprised peripheral blood. This clonotype originated in a woman aged 70-85 years with acute or convalescent COVID-19. This chain uses TRBV7-9 with TRBJ1-1; 7 positions match TRBD1. CDR3 DNA: TGTGCCAGCAGCCCCACAGATATGACAGGGAAGAGGACTGAAGCTTTCTTT. It yields the protein CASSPTDMTGKRTEAFF.